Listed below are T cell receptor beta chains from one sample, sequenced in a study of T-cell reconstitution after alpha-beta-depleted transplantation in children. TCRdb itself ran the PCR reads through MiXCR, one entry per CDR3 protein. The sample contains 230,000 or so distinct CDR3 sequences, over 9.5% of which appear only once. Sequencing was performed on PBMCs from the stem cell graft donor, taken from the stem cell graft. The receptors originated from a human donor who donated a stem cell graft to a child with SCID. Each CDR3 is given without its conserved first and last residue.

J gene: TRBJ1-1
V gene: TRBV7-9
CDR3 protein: ASSPPWGTEAF

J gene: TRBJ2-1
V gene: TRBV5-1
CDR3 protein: ASSLSGTPSSYNEQF

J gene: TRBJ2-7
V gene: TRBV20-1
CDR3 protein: SARIQGRYEQY

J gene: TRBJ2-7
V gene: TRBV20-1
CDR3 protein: SALRDSEGEQY

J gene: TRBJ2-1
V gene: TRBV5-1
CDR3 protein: ASSLALVWQVPLNEQF

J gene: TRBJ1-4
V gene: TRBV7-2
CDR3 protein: ASSLGGGGEKLL

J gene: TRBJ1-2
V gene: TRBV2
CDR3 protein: ASSGAVTGAFGYT

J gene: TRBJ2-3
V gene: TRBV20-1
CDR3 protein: SASYGGAAGTQY

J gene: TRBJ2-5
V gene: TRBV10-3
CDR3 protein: AISGYQETQY

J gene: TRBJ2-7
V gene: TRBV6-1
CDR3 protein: ASRPWSSYEQY

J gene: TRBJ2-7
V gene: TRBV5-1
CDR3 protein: ASSLGSGGLIYEQY

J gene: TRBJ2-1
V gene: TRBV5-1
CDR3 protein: ASSLAAGGSYNEQF

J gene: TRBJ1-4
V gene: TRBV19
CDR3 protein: ASSMRGRDEKLF

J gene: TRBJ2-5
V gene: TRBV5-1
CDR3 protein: ASSLVGFRSS

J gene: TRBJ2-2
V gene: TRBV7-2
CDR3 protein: ASSDPGTGSTGELF

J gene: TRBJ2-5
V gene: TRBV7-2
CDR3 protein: ASSRQGCQTQY

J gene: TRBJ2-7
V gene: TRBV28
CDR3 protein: ASSLPGTGNYEQY

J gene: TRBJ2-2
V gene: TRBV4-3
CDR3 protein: ASSPLAGASNTGELF

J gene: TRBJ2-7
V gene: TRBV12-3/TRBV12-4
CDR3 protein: ASSLNRPMVGEQY

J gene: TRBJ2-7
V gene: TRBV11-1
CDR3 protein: ASSLASGTDRANYEQY

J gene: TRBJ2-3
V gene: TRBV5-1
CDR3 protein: ASSLVALSGGTDTQY

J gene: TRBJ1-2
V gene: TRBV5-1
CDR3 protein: ASSSVAGGGYGYT

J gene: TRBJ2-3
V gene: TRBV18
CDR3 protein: ASSPPGGGGTDTQY

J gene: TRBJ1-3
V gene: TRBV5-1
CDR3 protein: ASSRDRGTGNTIY

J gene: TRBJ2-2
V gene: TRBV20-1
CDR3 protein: SARWGGPTGSCF

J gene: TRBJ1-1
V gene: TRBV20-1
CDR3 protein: SAIQNTEAF

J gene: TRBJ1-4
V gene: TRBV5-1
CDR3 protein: ASSFATEGEKLF

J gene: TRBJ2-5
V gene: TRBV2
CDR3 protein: ASSVYSLGETQY

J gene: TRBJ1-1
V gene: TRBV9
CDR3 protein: ASSGPRDGVNTEAF

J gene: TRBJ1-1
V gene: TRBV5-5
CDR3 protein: ASGGGGLGNTEAF